These T cell receptor beta chains were read from a single sample in a study of T cells after yellow fever vaccination. TCRdb re-called the 5' RACE reads with MiXCR, one entry per CDR3 protein. The top ten hold 3% to 3.5% of the sample, which has about 300,000 distinct CDR3 sequences, around 8.6% seen once. Sequenced material: CD4+ T cells sorted from PBMCs, taken 5 days after the yellow fever booster vaccination. The receptors here all came from a man in his late teens or twenties who received the YFV17D yellow fever vaccine. Both conserved end residues are part of each CDR3. D genes are given only for firm matches. Not all rows give a size; the values are once, few, many and, for expanded clones, a class.

v_gene: TRBV30; j_gene: TRBJ2-1; abundance: few; d_gene: TRBD2; CDR3nt: TGTGCCTGGAGTGGCAGCGGGGGGGAGTGGGAGCAGTTCTTC; CDR3aa: CAWSGSGGEWEQFF
v_gene: TRBV19; j_gene: TRBJ2-1; abundance: -; d_gene: -; CDR3nt: TGTGCCAGTAGCCCTCGTGTTGTCTATGAGCAGTTCTTC; CDR3aa: CASSPRVVYEQFF
v_gene: TRBV5-1; j_gene: TRBJ1-5; abundance: many; d_gene: -; CDR3nt: TGCGCCAGCAGCTCTGACCTGGGGGGTCAGCCCCAGCATTTT; CDR3aa: CASSSDLGGQPQHF
v_gene: TRBV7-9; j_gene: TRBJ2-1; abundance: many; d_gene: -; CDR3nt: TGTGCCAGCAGCTTAGAAGGTGCTGGGAACAATGAGCAGTTCTTC; CDR3aa: CASSLEGAGNNEQFF
v_gene: TRBV5-1; j_gene: TRBJ2-3; abundance: many; d_gene: TRBD2; CDR3nt: TGCGCCAGCAGCTTGGCCACTAGCGGGGGGGCAGATACGCAGTATTTT; CDR3aa: CASSLATSGGADTQYF
v_gene: TRBV5-1; j_gene: TRBJ2-5; abundance: many; d_gene: -; CDR3nt: TGCGCCAGCAGCTTCAGCAGGGGAGAGACCCAGTACTTC; CDR3aa: CASSFSRGETQYF
v_gene: TRBV7-3; j_gene: TRBJ2-5; abundance: -; d_gene: -; CDR3nt: TGTGCCAGCAGCTTAGTCGGTAGCGGATACCAAGAGACCCAGTACTTC; CDR3aa: CASSLVGSGYQETQYF
v_gene: TRBV4-1; j_gene: TRBJ1-1; abundance: few; d_gene: -; CDR3nt: TGCGCCAGCAGCCAACAAACGGGGCTTTTGTTGAACACTGAAGCTTTCTTT; CDR3aa: CASSQQTGLLLNTEAFF
v_gene: TRBV7-3; j_gene: TRBJ2-1; abundance: few; d_gene: TRBD2; CDR3nt: TGTGCCAGCAGCTTACGCGGGGGGGCCGATGAGCAGTTCTTC; CDR3aa: CASSLRGGADEQFF
v_gene: TRBV4-3; j_gene: TRBJ2-3; abundance: -; d_gene: TRBD1; CDR3nt: TGCGCCAGCAGCCAAAGGACAGGGGATGGCACAGATACGCAGTATTTT; CDR3aa: CASSQRTGDGTDTQYF
v_gene: TRBV11-2; j_gene: TRBJ2-5; abundance: -; d_gene: TRBD1; CDR3nt: TGTGCCAGCAGCTTCACAGGGGGTCAGACCCAGTACTTC; CDR3aa: CASSFTGGQTQYF
v_gene: TRBV20-1; j_gene: TRBJ2-1; abundance: -; d_gene: TRBD2; CDR3nt: TGCAGTGCTAGAAGGTCGGTAGCGGGCTACAACTTTTACAATGAGCAGTTCTTC; CDR3aa: CSARRSVAGYNFYNEQFF
v_gene: TRBV4-3; j_gene: TRBJ1-2; abundance: few; d_gene: -; CDR3nt: TGCGCCAGCAGCCACTGGAGGGAGGATGGCTACACCTTC; CDR3aa: CASSHWREDGYTF
v_gene: TRBV2; j_gene: TRBJ1-1; abundance: few; d_gene: -; CDR3nt: TGTGCCAGCAGTGGGGTGGCGCTGGGGGCTGAAGCTTTCTTT; CDR3aa: CASSGVALGAEAFF
v_gene: TRBV7-2; j_gene: TRBJ2-7; abundance: -; d_gene: -; CDR3nt: TGTGCCAGCAGCCCTACCAGGGGAAACTACGAGCAGTACTTC; CDR3aa: CASSPTRGNYEQYF
v_gene: TRBV4-1; j_gene: TRBJ2-3; abundance: few; d_gene: -; CDR3nt: TGCGCCAGCAGCCAAGACACACCGGTAGATACGCAGTATTTT; CDR3aa: CASSQDTPVDTQYF
v_gene: TRBV5-1; j_gene: TRBJ1-1; abundance: -; d_gene: -; CDR3nt: TGCGCCAGCAGCTTGGAGGCCGTCAGGGGTCCCTCAAAAAGAAACACTGAAGCTTTCTTT; CDR3aa: CASSLEAVRGPSKRNTEAFF
v_gene: TRBV29-1; j_gene: TRBJ1-5; abundance: many; d_gene: -; CDR3nt: TGCAGCGTTGTGTGGGGTACAGCAAGCGGCAATCAGCCCCAGCATTTT; CDR3aa: CSVVWGTASGNQPQHF
v_gene: TRBV3-1; j_gene: TRBJ2-1; abundance: few; d_gene: -; CDR3nt: TGTGCCAGCGAGAGGGGGGGTTCCTACAATGAGCAGTTCTTC; CDR3aa: CASERGGSYNEQFF
v_gene: TRBV6-1; j_gene: TRBJ1-5; abundance: -; d_gene: -; CDR3nt: TGTGCCAGCAGTGCAGCCAGTTATAGCAATCAGCCCCAGCATTTT; CDR3aa: CASSAASYSNQPQHF
v_gene: TRBV4-1; j_gene: TRBJ2-1; abundance: many; d_gene: TRBD2; CDR3nt: TGCGCCAGCAGCCAAGTGGTGGCGGGGGGGCCCTATGAGCAGTTCTTC; CDR3aa: CASSQVVAGGPYEQFF
v_gene: TRBV13; j_gene: TRBJ2-3; abundance: few; d_gene: TRBD2; CDR3nt: TGTGCCACCCTAGCGGGGGGATTTACCCGGACAGATACGCAGTATTTT; CDR3aa: CATLAGGFTRTDTQYF
v_gene: TRBV5-4; j_gene: TRBJ2-2; abundance: -; d_gene: -; CDR3nt: TGTGCCAGCAGCCCCATAGGGGGGACCGGGGAGCTGTTTTTT; CDR3aa: CASSPIGGTGELFF
v_gene: TRBV28; j_gene: TRBJ2-2; abundance: -; d_gene: -; CDR3nt: TGTGCCAGCAGACTCGGTCGCGGGGAGCTGTTTTTT; CDR3aa: CASRLGRGELFF
v_gene: TRBV3-1; j_gene: TRBJ1-3; abundance: few; d_gene: TRBD1; CDR3nt: TGTGCCAGCAGGCGGGACAGGTTAGCAGACACCATATATTTT; CDR3aa: CASRRDRLADTIYF
v_gene: TRBV12-3/TRBV12-4; j_gene: TRBJ2-5; abundance: few; d_gene: -; CDR3nt: TGTGCCAGCAGACGGACAGACGGGACCCAGTACTTC; CDR3aa: CASRRTDGTQYF
v_gene: TRBV4-2; j_gene: TRBJ2-5; abundance: -; d_gene: TRBD2; CDR3nt: TGTGCCAGCAGCCAAGATCGCGGACTAGCGTTCCAAGAGACCCAGTACTTC; CDR3aa: CASSQDRGLAFQETQYF
v_gene: TRBV9; j_gene: TRBJ2-7; abundance: few; d_gene: -; CDR3nt: TGTGCCAGCAGCGTAGGAGGGGAATACCTTTACGAGCAGTACTTC; CDR3aa: CASSVGGEYLYEQYF